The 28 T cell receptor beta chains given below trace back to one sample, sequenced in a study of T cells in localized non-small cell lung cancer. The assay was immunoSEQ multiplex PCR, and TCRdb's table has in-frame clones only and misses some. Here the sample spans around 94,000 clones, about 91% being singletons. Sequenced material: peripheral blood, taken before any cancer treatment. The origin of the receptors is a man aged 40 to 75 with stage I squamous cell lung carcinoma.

The CDR3 sequence is CASSRPGTGVYEQYF. As DNA, the CDR3 is TGTGCCAGCAGTCGTCCCGGGACAGGGGTTTACGAGCAGTACTTC. The J gene is TRBJ2-7, the V gene TRBV28; 10 nucleotides agree with TRBD1. Germline trimming cut 5 bases from V and 4 bases from J; bases unmatched to any gene: 8. Germline lookup yields CDR1 MDHEN and CDR2 SYDVKM. This CDR3 is built from 15 residues.

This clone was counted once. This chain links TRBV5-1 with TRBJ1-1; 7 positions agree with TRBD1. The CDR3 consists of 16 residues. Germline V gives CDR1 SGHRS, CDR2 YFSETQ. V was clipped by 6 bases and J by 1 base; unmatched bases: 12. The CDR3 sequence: CASNAGQANRNTEAFF. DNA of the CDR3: TGCGCCAGCAACGCAGGACAGGCAAATCGGAACACTGAAGCTTTCTTT.

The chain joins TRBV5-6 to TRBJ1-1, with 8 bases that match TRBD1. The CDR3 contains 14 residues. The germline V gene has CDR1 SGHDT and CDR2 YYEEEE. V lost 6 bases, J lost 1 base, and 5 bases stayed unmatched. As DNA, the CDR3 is TGTGCCAGCAAACCGGGACAGGAGAACACTGAAGCTTTCTTT. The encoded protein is CASKPGQENTEAFF.

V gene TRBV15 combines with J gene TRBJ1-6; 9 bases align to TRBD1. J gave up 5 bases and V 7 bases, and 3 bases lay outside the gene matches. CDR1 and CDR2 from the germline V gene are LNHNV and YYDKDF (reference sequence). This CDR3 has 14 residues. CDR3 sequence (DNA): TGTGCCACCAACAGGGACAGGGATAATTCACCCCTCCACTTT. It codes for CATNRDRDNSPLHF.

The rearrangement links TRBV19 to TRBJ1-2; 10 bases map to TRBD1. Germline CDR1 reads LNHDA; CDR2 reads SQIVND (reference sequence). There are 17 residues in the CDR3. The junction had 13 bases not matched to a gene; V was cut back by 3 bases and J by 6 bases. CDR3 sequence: CASSIHRRDRGRDGYTF. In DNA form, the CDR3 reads TGTGCCAGTAGTATCCATCGCCGGGACAGGGGAAGAGATGGCTACACCTTC. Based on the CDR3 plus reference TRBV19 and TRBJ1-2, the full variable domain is DGGITQSPKYLFRKEGQNVTLSCEQNLNHDAMYWYRQDPGQGLRLIYYSQIVNDFQKGDIAEGYSVSREKKESFPLTVTSAQKNPTAFYLCASSIHRRDRGRDGYTFGSGTRLTVV.

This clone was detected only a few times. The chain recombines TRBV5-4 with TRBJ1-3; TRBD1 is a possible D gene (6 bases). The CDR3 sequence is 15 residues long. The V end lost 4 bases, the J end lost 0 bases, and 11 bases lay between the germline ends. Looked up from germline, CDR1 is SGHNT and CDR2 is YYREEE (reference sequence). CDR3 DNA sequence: TGTGCCAGCAGCCTTGACAGGAGCTCTGGAAACACCATATATTTT. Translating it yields CASSLDRSSGNTIYF.

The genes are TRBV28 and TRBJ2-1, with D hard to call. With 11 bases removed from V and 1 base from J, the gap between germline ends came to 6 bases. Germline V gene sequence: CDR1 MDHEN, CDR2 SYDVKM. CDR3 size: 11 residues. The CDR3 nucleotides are TGTGCCTGGAGTTCCTACAATGAGCAGTTCTTC. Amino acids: CAWSSYNEQFF.

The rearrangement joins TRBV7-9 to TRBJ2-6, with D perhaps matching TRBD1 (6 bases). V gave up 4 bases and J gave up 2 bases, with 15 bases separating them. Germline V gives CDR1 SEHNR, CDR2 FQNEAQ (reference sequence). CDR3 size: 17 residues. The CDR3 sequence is CASSSYREMPGANVLTF. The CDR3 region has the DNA TGTGCCAGCAGCTCGTACAGGGAAATGCCTGGGGCCAACGTCCTGACTTTC.

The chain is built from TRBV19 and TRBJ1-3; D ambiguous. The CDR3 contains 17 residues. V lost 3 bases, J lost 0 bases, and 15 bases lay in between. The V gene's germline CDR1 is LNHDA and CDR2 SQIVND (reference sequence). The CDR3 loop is CASSMARSPSSGNTIYF. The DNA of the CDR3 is TGTGCCAGTAGTATGGCCCGATCCCCCTCCTCTGGAAACACCATATATTTT. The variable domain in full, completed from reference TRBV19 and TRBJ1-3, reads DGGITQSPKYLFRKEGQNVTLSCEQNLNHDAMYWYRQDPGQGLRLIYYSQIVNDFQKGDIAEGYSVSREKKESFPLTVTSAQKNPTAFYLCASSMARSPSSGNTIYFGEGSWLTVV.

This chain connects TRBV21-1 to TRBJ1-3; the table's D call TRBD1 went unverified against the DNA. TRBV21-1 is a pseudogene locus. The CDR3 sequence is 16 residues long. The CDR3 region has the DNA TGTGCCAGCAGCCCTCGGGACAGGGTTTTTGGAAACACCATATATTTT. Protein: CASSPRDRVFGNTIYF.

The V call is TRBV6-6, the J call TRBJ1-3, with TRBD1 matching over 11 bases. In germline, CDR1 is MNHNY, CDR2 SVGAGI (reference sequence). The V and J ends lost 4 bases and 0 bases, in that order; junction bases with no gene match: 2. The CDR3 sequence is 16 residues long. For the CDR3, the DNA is TGTGCCAGCAGTTGGGGGACAGGGGGCTCTGGAAACACCATATATTTT. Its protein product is CASSWGTGGSGNTIYF.

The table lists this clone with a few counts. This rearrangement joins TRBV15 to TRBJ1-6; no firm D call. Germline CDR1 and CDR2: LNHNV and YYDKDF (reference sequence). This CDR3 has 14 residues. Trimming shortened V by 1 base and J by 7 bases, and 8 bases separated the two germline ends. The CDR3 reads CATSRGQENSPLHF. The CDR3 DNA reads TGTGCCACCAGCAGAGGGCAGGAAAATTCACCCCTCCACTTT.

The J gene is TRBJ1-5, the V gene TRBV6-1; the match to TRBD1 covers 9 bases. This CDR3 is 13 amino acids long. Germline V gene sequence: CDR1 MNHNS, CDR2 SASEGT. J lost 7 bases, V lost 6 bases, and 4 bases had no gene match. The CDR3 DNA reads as TGTGCCAGCAGCAGGGACAGGGACCAGCCCCAGCATTTT. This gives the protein CASSRDRDQPQHF.

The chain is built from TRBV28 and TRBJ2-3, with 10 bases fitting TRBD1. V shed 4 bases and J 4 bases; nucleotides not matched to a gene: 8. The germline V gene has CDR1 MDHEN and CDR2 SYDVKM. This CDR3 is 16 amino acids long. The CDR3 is CASSSDRGPSPDTQYF. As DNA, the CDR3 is TGTGCCAGCAGTTCTGACAGGGGGCCGTCCCCAGATACGCAGTATTTT. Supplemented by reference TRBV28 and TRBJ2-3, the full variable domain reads DVKVTQSSRYLVKRTGEKVFLECVQDMDHENMFWYRQDPGLGLRLIYFSYDVKMKEKGDIPEGYSVSREKKERFSLILESASTNQTSMYLCASSSDRGPSPDTQYFGPGTRLTVL.

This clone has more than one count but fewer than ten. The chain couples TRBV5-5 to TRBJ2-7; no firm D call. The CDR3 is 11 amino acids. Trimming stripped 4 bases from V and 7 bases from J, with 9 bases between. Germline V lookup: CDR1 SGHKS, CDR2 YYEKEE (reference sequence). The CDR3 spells CASSQLREQYF. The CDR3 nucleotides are TGTGCCAGCAGCCAACTCAGGGAGCAGTACTTC.

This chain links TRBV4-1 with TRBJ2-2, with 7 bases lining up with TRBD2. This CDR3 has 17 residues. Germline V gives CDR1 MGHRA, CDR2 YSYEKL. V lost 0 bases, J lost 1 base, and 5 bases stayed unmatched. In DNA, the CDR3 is TGCGCCAGCAGCCAAGATTTCCAGCGGGGGAACACCGGGGAGCTGTTTTTT. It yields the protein CASSQDFQRGNTGELFF.

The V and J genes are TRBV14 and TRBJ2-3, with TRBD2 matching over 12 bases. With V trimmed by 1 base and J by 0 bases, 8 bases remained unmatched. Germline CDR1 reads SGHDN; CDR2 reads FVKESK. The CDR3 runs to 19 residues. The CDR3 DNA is TGTGCCAGCAGCCAAGGTCTAGCGGGGGGGACGCGGAGCACAGATACGCAGTATTTT. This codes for CASSQGLAGGTRSTDTQYF.

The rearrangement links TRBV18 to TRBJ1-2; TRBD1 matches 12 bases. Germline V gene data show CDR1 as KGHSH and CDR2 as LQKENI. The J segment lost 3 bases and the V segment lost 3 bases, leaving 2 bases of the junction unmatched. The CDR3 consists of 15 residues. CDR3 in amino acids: CASSPGTGGDYGYTF. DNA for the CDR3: TGTGCCAGCTCACCGGGGACAGGGGGCGACTATGGCTACACCTTC.

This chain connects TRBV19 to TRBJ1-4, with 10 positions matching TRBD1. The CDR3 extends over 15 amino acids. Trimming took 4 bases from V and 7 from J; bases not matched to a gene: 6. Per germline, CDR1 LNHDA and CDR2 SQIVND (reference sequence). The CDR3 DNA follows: TGTGCCAGTAGTACAAGACAGGGGGCAGGTGAAAAACTGTTTTTT. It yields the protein CASSTRQGAGEKLFF. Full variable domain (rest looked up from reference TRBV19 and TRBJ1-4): DGGITQSPKYLFRKEGQNVTLSCEQNLNHDAMYWYRQDPGQGLRLIYYSQIVNDFQKGDIAEGYSVSREKKESFPLTVTSAQKNPTAFYLCASSTRQGAGEKLFFGSGTQLSVL.

In nucleotides, the CDR3 is TGTGCCAGCAGCTTGAGCGGGGGCATCAGAGATACGCAGTATTTT. Translating gives CASSLSGGIRDTQYF. The V and J genes are TRBV5-4 and TRBJ2-3; 8 positions match TRBD2. The germline V gene has CDR1 SGHNT and CDR2 YYREEE (reference sequence). After removal of 1 base from V and 5 bases from J, the junction contained 6 bases not matched to a gene. CDR3 length: 15 amino acids.

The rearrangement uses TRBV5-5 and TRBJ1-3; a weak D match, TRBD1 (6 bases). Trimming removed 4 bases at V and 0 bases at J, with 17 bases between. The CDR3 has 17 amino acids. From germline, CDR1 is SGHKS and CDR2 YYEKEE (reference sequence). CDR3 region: CASSLRQEGTSGNTIYF. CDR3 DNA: TGTGCCAGCAGCCTACGACAGGAAGGAACCTCTGGAAACACCATATATTTT.

CDR3 sequence: CASSLTNGAGELFF. CDR3 in DNA: TGCGCCAGCAGCTTGACTAACGGGGCCGGGGAGCTGTTTTTT. The chain links TRBV5-1 to TRBJ2-2; the D gene is possibly TRBD2 (5 bases). CDR1 is SGHRS and CDR2 is YFSETQ in the germline V gene. V was clipped by 1 base and J by 6 bases, with 10 bases between them. This CDR3 is 14 amino acids long.

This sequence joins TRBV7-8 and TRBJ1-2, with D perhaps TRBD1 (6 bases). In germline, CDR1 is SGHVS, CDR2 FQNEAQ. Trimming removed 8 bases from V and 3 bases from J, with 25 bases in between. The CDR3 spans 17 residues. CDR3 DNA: TGTGCCAGCCTCCTTCGAACCCCACCAGGGGAAGACTATGGCTACACCTTC. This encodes CASLLRTPPGEDYGYTF.

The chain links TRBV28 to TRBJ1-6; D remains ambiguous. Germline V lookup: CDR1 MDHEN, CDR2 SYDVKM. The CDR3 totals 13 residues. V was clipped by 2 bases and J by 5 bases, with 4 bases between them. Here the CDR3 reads CASSLGNNSPLHF. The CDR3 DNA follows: TGTGCCAGCAGTTTAGGGAATAATTCACCCCTCCACTTT.

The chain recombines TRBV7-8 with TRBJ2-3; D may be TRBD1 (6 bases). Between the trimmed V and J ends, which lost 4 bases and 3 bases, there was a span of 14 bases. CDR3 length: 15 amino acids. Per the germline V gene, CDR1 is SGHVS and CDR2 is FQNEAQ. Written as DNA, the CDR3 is TGTGCCAGCAGCTATTGGGGGCTCAAAACAGATACGCAGTATTTT. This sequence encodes CASSYWGLKTDTQYF.

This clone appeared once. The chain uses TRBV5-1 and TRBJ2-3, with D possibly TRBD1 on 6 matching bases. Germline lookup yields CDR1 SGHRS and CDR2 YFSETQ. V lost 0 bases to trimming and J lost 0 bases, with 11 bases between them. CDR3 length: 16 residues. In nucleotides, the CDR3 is TGCGCCAGCAGCTTGGTAGGGGGTGCTAGCACAGATACGCAGTATTTT. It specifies CASSLVGGASTDTQYF. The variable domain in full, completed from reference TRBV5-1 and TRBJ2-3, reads KAGVTQTPRYLIKTRGQQVTLSCSPISGHRSVSWYQQTPGQGLQFLFEYFSETQRNKGNFPGRFSGRQFSNSRSEMNVSTLELGDSALYLCASSLVGGASTDTQYFGPGTRLTVL.

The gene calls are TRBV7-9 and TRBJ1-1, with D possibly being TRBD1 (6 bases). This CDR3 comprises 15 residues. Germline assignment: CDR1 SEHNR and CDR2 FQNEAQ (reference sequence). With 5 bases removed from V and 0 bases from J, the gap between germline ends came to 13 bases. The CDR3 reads CASSQNRALNTEAFF. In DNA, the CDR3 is TGTGCCAGCAGCCAGAACAGGGCCCTGAACACTGAAGCTTTCTTT.

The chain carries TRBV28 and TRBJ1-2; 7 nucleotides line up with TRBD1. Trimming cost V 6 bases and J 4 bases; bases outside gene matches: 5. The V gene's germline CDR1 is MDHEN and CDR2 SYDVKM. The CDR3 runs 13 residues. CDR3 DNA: TGTGCCAGCAGGACAGGGATTGTCTATGGCTACACCTTC. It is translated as CASRTGIVYGYTF.